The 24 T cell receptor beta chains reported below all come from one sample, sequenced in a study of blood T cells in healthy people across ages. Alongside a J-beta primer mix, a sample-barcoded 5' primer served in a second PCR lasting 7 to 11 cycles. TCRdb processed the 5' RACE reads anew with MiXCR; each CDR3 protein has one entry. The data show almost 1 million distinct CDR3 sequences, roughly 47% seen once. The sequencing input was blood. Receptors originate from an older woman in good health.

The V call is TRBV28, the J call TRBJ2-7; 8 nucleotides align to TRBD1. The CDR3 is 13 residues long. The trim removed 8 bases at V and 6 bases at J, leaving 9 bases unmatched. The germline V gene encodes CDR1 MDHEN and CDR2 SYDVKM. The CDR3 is CASLPQGAPEQYF. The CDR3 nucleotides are TGTGCCAGCTTGCCCCAGGGGGCGCCCGAGCAGTACTTC.

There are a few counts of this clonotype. The CDR3 DNA is TGTGCCAGCAGCGGAGCTGAAGAGACCCAGTACTTC. Protein: CASSGAEETQYF. The genes are TRBV7-9 and TRBJ2-5; unclear D gene. Per germline, CDR1 SEHNR and CDR2 FQNEAQ (reference sequence). CDR3 length: 12 residues. With 5 bases removed from V and 3 bases from J, the gap between germline ends came to 7 bases. The full variable domain, its missing parts supplied by reference TRBV7-9 and TRBJ2-5, is DTGVSQNPRHKITKRGQNVTFRCDPISEHNRLYWYRQTLGQGPEFLTYFQNEAQLEKSRLLSDRFSAERPKGSFSTLEIQRTEQGDSAMYLCASSGAEETQYFGPGTRLLVL.

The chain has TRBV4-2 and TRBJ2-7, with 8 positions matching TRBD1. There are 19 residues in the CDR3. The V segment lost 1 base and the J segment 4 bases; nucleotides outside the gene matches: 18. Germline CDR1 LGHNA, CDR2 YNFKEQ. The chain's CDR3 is CASSQGGNRGSVTAYEQYF. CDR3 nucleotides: TGTGCCAGCAGCCAAGGGGGAAACAGGGGGTCCGTCACTGCTTACGAGCAGTACTTC.

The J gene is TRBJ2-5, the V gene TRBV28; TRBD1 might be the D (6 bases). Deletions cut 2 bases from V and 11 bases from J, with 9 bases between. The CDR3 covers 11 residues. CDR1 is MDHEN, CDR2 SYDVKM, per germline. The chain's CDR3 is CASSLDRQQYF. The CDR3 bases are TGTGCCAGCAGTTTAGACAGGCAGCAGTACTTC.

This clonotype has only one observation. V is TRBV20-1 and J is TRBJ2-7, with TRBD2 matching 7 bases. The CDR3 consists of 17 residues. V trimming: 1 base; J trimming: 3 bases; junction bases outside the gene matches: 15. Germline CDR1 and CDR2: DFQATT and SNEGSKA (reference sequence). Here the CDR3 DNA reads TGCAGTGCTAGAGGGATCAAACGGGAGGAGGTTGGCTACGAGCAGTACTTC. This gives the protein CSARGIKREEVGYEQYF.

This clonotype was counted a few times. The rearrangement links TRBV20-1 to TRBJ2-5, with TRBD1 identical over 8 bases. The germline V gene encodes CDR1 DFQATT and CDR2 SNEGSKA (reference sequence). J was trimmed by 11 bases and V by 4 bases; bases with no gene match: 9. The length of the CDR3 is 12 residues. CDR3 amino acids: CSATGQGVEQYF. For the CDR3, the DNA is TGCAGTGCTACCGGACAGGGTGTAGAGCAGTACTTC.

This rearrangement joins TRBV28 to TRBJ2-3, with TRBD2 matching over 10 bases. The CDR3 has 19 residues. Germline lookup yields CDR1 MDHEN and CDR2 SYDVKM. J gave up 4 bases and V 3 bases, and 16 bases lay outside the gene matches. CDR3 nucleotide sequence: TGTGCCAGCAGTTTGGAAGCGGGAGGGCATGTCTTTCCCCCAGATACGCAGTATTTT. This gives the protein CASSLEAGGHVFPPDTQYF.

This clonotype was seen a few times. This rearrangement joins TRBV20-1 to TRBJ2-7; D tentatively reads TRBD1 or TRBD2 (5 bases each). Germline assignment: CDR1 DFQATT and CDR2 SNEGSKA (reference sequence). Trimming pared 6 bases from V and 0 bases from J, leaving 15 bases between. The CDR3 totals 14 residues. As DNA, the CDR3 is TGCAGTGCAGAACCGGGACGGAGCTCCTACGAGCAGTACTTC. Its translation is CSAEPGRSSYEQYF.

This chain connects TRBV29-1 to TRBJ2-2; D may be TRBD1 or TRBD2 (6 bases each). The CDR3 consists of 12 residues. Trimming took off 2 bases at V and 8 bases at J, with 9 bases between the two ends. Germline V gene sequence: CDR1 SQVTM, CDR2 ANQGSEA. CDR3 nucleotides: TGCAGCGTTGAAAGGAGGGGGGGGGAGCTGTTTTTT. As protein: CSVERRGGELFF.

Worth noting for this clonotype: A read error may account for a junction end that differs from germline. DNA for the CDR3: TGTGCCACCCGGACCCAAGAGACCCCGTACTTC. It encodes CATRTQETPYF. This chain links TRBV6-2 or TRBV6-3 with TRBJ2-5; D gene unclear. Germline assignment: CDR1 MNHEY and CDR2 SVGEGT. The CDR3 has 11 residues.

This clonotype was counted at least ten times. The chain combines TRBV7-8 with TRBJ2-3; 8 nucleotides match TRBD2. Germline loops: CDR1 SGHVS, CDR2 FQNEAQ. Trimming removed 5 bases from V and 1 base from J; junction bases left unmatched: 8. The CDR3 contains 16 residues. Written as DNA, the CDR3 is TGTGCCAGCAGCCTCGGACTAGCCGTCGGCACAGATACGCAGTATTTT. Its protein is CASSLGLAVGTDTQYF.

The CDR3 region is CASSRLAINEQYF. CDR3 DNA: TGTGCCAGCAGCCGACTAGCGATCAACGAGCAGTACTTC. The chain has TRBV11-2 and TRBJ2-7; 8 bases map to TRBD2. V lost 5 bases, J lost 5 bases, and 5 bases stayed unmatched. Germline V lookup: CDR1 SGHAT, CDR2 FQNNGV. The CDR3 length is 13 residues.

DNA for the CDR3: TGCAGCGTTGTTTCGGGACAGGGGATCCAAGAGACCCAGTACTTC. The encoded protein is CSVVSGQGIQETQYF. The chain uses TRBV29-1 and TRBJ2-5, with 10 bases that match TRBD1. The CDR3 runs 15 residues. V gave up 4 bases and J gave up 1 base; unmatched junction bases: 6. The germline CDR1 and CDR2 sequences are SQVTM and ANQGSEA.

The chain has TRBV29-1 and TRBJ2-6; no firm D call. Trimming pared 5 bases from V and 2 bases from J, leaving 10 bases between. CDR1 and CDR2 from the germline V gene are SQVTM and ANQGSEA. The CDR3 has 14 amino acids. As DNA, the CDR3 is TGCAGCGTTCTTGGCGTTACTGGGGCCAACGTCCTGACTTTC. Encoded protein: CSVLGVTGANVLTF.

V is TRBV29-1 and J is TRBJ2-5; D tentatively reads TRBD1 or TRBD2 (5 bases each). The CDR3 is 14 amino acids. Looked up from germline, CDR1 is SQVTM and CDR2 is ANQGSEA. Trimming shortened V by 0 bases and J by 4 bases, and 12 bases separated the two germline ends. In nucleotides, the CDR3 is TGCAGCGTTGAAGATGATAGAGGGGTAGAGACCCAGTACTTC. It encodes CSVEDDRGVETQYF.

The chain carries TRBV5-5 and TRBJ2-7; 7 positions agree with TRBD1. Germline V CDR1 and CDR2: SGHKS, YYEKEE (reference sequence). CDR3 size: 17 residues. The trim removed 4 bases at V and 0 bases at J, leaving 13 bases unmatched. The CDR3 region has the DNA TGTGCCAGCAGCCCCCTAAGGGCGACAGGGAGCTCCTACGAGCAGTACTTC. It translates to CASSPLRATGSSYEQYF. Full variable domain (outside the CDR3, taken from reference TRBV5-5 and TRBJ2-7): DAGVTQSPTHLIKTRGQQVTLRCSPISGHKSVSWYQQVLGQGPQFIFQYYEKEERGRGNFPDRFSARQFPNYSSELNVNALLLGDSALYLCASSPLRATGSSYEQYFGPGTRLTVT.

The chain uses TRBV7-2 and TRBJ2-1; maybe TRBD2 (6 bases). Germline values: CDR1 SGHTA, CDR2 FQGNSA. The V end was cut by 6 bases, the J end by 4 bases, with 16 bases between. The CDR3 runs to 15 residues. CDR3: CASSSEAGLYNEQFF. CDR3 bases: TGTGCCAGCAGTTCTGAAGCGGGCCTGTACAATGAGCAGTTCTTC.

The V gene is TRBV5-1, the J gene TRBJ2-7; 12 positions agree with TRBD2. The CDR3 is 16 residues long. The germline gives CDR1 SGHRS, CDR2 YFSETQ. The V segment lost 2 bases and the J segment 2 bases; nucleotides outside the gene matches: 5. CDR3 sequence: CASSFLAGGTTYEQYF. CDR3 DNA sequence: TGCGCCAGCAGCTTCCTAGCGGGAGGGACTACCTACGAGCAGTACTTC.

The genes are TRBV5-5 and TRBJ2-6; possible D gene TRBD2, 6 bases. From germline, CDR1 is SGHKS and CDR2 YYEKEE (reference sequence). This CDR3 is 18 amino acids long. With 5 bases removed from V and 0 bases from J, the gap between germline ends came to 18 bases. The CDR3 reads CASSPRWRDNSGANVLTF. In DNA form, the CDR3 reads TGTGCCAGCAGTCCGAGATGGCGGGATAACTCTGGGGCCAACGTCCTGACTTTC.

In DNA, the CDR3 is TGTGCCAGCAGCCCTACTAGCGGGAGGGCCTATGAGACCCAGTACTTC. It is translated as CASSPTSGRAYETQYF. The rearrangement joins TRBV4-2 to TRBJ2-5; 13 bases match TRBD2. The CDR3 totals 16 residues. The V segment lost 4 bases and the J segment 5 bases; nucleotides outside the gene matches: 7. Germline-derived CDR1 and CDR2 are LGHNA and YNFKEQ.

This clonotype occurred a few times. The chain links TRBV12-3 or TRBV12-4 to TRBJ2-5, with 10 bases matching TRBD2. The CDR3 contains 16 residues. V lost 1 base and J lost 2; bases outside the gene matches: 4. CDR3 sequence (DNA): TGTGCCAGCAGTTTAGGAGCGGGAGGGGCTCAAGAGACCCAGTACTTC. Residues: CASSLGAGGAQETQYF.

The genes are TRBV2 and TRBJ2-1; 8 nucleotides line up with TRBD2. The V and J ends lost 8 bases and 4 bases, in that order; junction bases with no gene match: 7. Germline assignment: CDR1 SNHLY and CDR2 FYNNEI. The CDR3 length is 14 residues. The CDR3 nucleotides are TGTGCCAGCTGCGTTAGCGGGGCTTACAATGAGCAGTTCTTC. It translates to CASCVSGAYNEQFF.

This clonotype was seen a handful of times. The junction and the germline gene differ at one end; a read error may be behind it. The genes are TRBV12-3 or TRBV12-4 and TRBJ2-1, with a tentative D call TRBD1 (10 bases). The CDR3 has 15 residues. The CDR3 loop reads CASSLAGQGWNEQFF. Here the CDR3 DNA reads TGTGCCAGCAGTCTAGCGGGACAGGGGTGGAATGAGCAGTTCTTC.

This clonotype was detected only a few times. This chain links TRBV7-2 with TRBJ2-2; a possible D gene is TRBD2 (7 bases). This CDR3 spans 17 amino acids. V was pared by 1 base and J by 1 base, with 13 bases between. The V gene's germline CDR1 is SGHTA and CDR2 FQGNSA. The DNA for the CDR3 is TGTGCCAGCAGCTTAGTTAGGGGGAGGGTGAACACCGGGGAGCTGTTTTTT. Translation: CASSLVRGRVNTGELFF.